These 4 T cell receptor beta chains were sequenced from one sample in a study of T-cell memory formation after mild COVID-19. A single record per CDR3 protein comes from TCRdb applying MiXCR to the 5' RACE reads. This sample carries roughly 200,000 distinct CDR3 sequences, 16% of them seen once, and the ten largest clones take about 2%. Sequencing was carried out using PBMCs or a T cell subset sorted from them (not recorded which). These receptors were taken from an adult woman who had mild COVID-19 (a few samples of this study predate the infection). Cell type and time point are not known.

This clonotype appeared a few times. The genes are TRBV6-5 and TRBJ2-7, with 9 nucleotides matching TRBD1. This CDR3 has 15 amino acids. The V segment lost 2 bases and the J segment 3 bases; nucleotides outside the gene matches: 5. Germline V CDR1 and CDR2: MNHEY, SVGAGI. Here the CDR3 reads CASSYGTGIFYEQYF. The CDR3 region has the DNA TGTGCCAGCAGTTACGGGACAGGGATCTTCTACGAGCAGTACTTC.

The J gene is TRBJ2-1, the V gene TRBV5-1; TRBD2 agrees at 12 bases. The CDR3 contains 16 residues. V dropped 4 bases and J dropped 6; count of bases not matched to a gene: 8. Germline loops: CDR1 SGHRS, CDR2 YFSETQ. CDR3 bases: TGCGCCAGCAGCCGACTGACTAGCGGGAGATCCAATGAGCAGTTCTTC. This gives the protein CASSRLTSGRSNEQFF.

This clonotype was observed a handful of times. The chain carries TRBV6-2 or TRBV6-3 and TRBJ1-6; D gene ambiguous. From germline, CDR1 is MNHEY and CDR2 SVGEGT. V was shortened by 6 bases and J by 6 bases, with 15 bases between the two germline ends. This CDR3 has 15 residues. CDR3 bases: TGTGCCAGCAGCCGCCGTCCCGGCGGTAATTCACCCCTCCACTTT. It encodes CASSRRPGGNSPLHF.

V gene TRBV3-1 combines with J gene TRBJ1-5; D unclear. Trimming left V 2 bases short and J 4 bases short, with 12 bases between. Germline V gene lookup returns CDR1 LGHDT and CDR2 YNNKEL (reference sequence). This CDR3 contains 15 residues. Written as DNA, the CDR3 is TGTGCCAGCAGCCAATTTAGTTCCAAGAATCAGCCCCAGCATTTT. Translated: CASSQFSSKNQPQHF.